The next 21 T cell receptor beta chains were all read from a single sample in a study of cytomegalovirus exposure and HLA in healthy donors. Amplification used 60 Vbeta primers and 13 Jbeta primers. Measured with immunoSEQ multiplex PCR; TCRdb has only the in-frame clones, and not every one. Here the sample spans about 190,000 clones, roughly 90% being singletons. The sequencing input was PBMCs. The receptors shown here come from a boy between 2 and 10 years old in good health and CMV-seronegative.

The chain is built from TRBV19 and TRBJ2-3; D unclear. The CDR3 is made up of 15 amino acids. The germline V gene encodes CDR1 LNHDA and CDR2 SQIVND (reference sequence). With 1 base removed from V and 4 bases from J, the gap between germline ends came to 12 bases. The DNA of the CDR3 is TGTGCCAGTAGTATAGGTACCGGGTCGTCAGATACGCAGTATTTT. The encoded protein is CASSIGTGSSDTQYF.

The chain has TRBV10-2 and TRBJ1-6, with 7 bases matching TRBD1. V gave up 3 bases and J gave up 7 bases; unmatched junction bases: 9. The germline gives CDR1 WSHSY, CDR2 SAAADI. This CDR3 region has 16 residues. DNA of the CDR3: TGCGCCAGCAGTGAATTTAGGGGGCAGGGGAATTCACCCCTCCACTTT. Its translation is CASSEFRGQGNSPLHF.

J is TRBJ2-5 and V is TRBV4-1; 11 bases map to TRBD2. CDR3 length equals 15 residues. Per germline, CDR1 MGHRA and CDR2 YSYEKL. V lost 4 bases, J lost 5 bases, and 6 bases stayed unmatched. The CDR3 loop reads CASSLIAGGLETQYF. The CDR3 nucleotides are TGCGCCAGCAGCCTAATAGCGGGGGGGCTGGAGACCCAGTACTTC.

The chain employs TRBV5-5 and TRBJ2-4, with 9 positions matching TRBD2. The V and J ends lost 2 bases and 4 bases, in that order; junction bases with no gene match: 7. The CDR3 consists of 16 residues. Germline lookup yields CDR1 SGHKS and CDR2 YYEKEE (reference sequence). In DNA form, the CDR3 reads TGTGCCAGCAGCTTAGGCCTAGCGGGAACAAAAAACATTCAGTACTTC. Its protein product is CASSLGLAGTKNIQYF. Complete variable domain (other parts from reference TRBV5-5 and TRBJ2-4): DAGVTQSPTHLIKTRGQQVTLRCSPISGHKSVSWYQQVLGQGPQFIFQYYEKEERGRGNFPDRFSARQFPNYSSELNVNALLLGDSALYLCASSLGLAGTKNIQYFGAGTRLSVL.

Here the CDR3 DNA reads TGTGCCAGCAGCAAAGGTCTGCGAGGGCAGTATTTT. This codes for CASSKGLRGQYF. This chain joins TRBV21-1 and TRBJ2-3; TRBD2, the table's D call, lacks a check against the DNA. TRBV21-1 is an annotated pseudogene. This CDR3 is 12 amino acids long.

The chain has TRBV7-9 and TRBJ2-5; the D is unclear. Germline assignment: CDR1 SEHNR and CDR2 FQNEAQ (reference sequence). V was clipped by 4 bases and J by 6 bases, with 18 bases between them. CDR3 length: 15 amino acids. The CDR3 sequence is CASSSALGLQKTQYF. In nucleotides, the CDR3 is TGTGCCAGCAGCTCAGCGTTGGGCCTGCAAAAGACCCAGTACTTC. The complete variable domain, with remaining parts taken from reference TRBV7-9 and TRBJ2-5, reads DTGVSQNPRHKITKRGQNVTFRCDPISEHNRLYWYRQTLGQGPEFLTYFQNEAQLEKSRLLSDRFSAERPKGSFSTLEIQRTEQGDSAMYLCASSSALGLQKTQYFGPGTRLLVL.

The chain is built from TRBV19 and TRBJ1-2, with 9 positions matching TRBD1. CDR1 and CDR2 from the germline V gene are LNHDA and SQIVND (reference sequence). This CDR3 spans 16 amino acids. V lost 8 bases and J lost 0; bases outside the gene matches: 10. CDR3 sequence (DNA): TGTGCCAGTGACGAGGGACAGGGAGCTCCTAACTATGGCTACACCTTC. This encodes CASDEGQGAPNYGYTF.

The chain employs TRBV13 and TRBJ1-5, with 9 bases fitting TRBD1. In germline, CDR1 is PRHDT, CDR2 FYEKMQ (reference sequence). The length of the CDR3 is 15 residues. Trimming cost V 0 bases and J 6 bases; bases outside gene matches: 3. CDR3 sequence (DNA): TGTGCCAGCAGCTTAGGACAGGGGGCATTTCAGCCCCAGCATTTT. Encoded protein: CASSLGQGAFQPQHF.

Comments on this clone: A read error may account for a junction end that differs from germline. The gene calls are TRBV7-2 and TRBJ1-6; maybe TRBD1 (5 bases). CDR1 and CDR2 from the germline V gene are SGHTA and FQGNSA. The CDR3 runs to 13 residues. The CDR3 nucleotides are TGTGCCAGCAGCCAAATAGGGGCTTCACCCCCCCACTTT. It translates to CASSQIGASPPHF.

The J gene is TRBJ2-1, the V gene TRBV27, with 9 bases that match TRBD2. This CDR3 is 15 amino acids long. Unmatched junction bases numbered 6, after V lost 3 bases and J lost 6 bases. The germline V gene has CDR1 MNHEY and CDR2 SMNVEV (reference sequence). CDR3 sequence reads: CASSFAGGAPNEQFF. CDR3 coding DNA: TGTGCCAGCAGTTTTGCGGGGGGGGCCCCCAATGAGCAGTTCTTC.

The chain is built from TRBV7-2 and TRBJ2-2; 13 nucleotides agree with TRBD2. The CDR3 runs to 19 residues. The germline V gene encodes CDR1 SGHTA and CDR2 FQGNSA. Trimming took 5 bases from V and 0 from J; bases not matched to a gene: 9. CDR3 region: CASSPRLAGGSTNTGELFF. The CDR3, as DNA: TGTGCCAGCAGCCCCCGACTAGCGGGGGGCAGCACGAACACCGGGGAGCTGTTTTTT. Complete variable domain (other parts from reference TRBV7-2 and TRBJ2-2): GAGVSQSPSNKVTEKGKDVELRCDPISGHTALYWYRQSLGQGLEFLIYFQGNSAPDKSGLPSDRFSAERTGGSVSTLTIQRTQQEDSAVYLCASSPRLAGGSTNTGELFFGEGSRLTVL.

The chain employs TRBV7-9 and TRBJ1-4; 7 bases agree with TRBD1. This CDR3 is built from 15 residues. The junction had 10 bases not matched to a gene; V was cut back by 7 bases and J by 5 bases. The germline V gene has CDR1 SEHNR and CDR2 FQNEAQ (reference sequence). For the CDR3, the DNA is TGTGCCAGCAAAGGGGCCGGGACAGTAAATGAAAAACTGTTTTTT. Translated, it gives CASKGAGTVNEKLFF.

V is TRBV6-1 and J is TRBJ2-7; D possibly corresponds to TRBD1 (6 bases). The CDR3 runs to 15 residues. The ends were cut back, 7 bases at V and 3 bases at J, with 19 bases in the middle. Germline V CDR1 and CDR2: MNHNS, SASEGT. CDR3 in amino acids: CASTKSGTQIYEQYF. CDR3 bases: TGTGCCAGCACCAAGTCCGGGACACAAATCTACGAGCAGTACTTC.

The chain carries TRBV5-1 and TRBJ2-1; TRBD2 aligns across 12 bases. The CDR3 has 15 residues. After removal of 2 bases from V and 7 bases from J, the junction contained 4 bases not matched to a gene. The germline gives CDR1 SGHRS, CDR2 YFSETQ. The CDR3 sequence is CASSFTGLAGNEQFF. For the CDR3, the DNA is TGCGCCAGCAGCTTTACCGGACTAGCGGGGAATGAGCAGTTCTTC.

The chain employs TRBV18 and TRBJ1-5, with D unclear. Trimming stripped 3 bases from V and 5 bases from J, with 8 bases between. CDR1 is KGHSH and CDR2 is LQKENI in the germline V gene. This CDR3 has 13 residues. The DNA of the CDR3 is TGTGCCAGCTCACCCTCGCAGGATCAGCCCCAGCATTTT. It translates to CASSPSQDQPQHF.

The rearrangement joins TRBV9 to TRBJ2-3; a possible D gene is TRBD2 (7 bases). The V and J ends lost 0 bases and 8 bases respectively, with 19 bases between them. The germline V gene has CDR1 SGDLS and CDR2 YYNGEE. The CDR3 is 16 amino acids. The CDR3 DNA follows: TGTGCCAGCAGCGTAGATCGAGGGGGGGCCTCCGCTACGCAGTATTTT. This sequence encodes CASSVDRGGASATQYF.

This clone has a handful of counts. The chain joins TRBV5-5 to TRBJ1-5, with no clear D. Trimming shortened V by 0 bases and J by 4 bases, and 5 bases separated the two germline ends. CDR3 length equals 13 residues. The V gene's germline CDR1 is SGHKS and CDR2 YYEKEE (reference sequence). The CDR3: CASSLGENQPQHF. Written as DNA, the CDR3 is TGTGCCAGCAGCTTGGGAGAAAATCAGCCCCAGCATTTT.

The chain combines TRBV6-5 with TRBJ2-5, with D possibly being TRBD2 (6 bases). Germline V gene sequence: CDR1 MNHEY, CDR2 SVGAGI. V lost 0 bases, J lost 5 bases, and 10 bases lay in between. CDR3 length: 14 amino acids. For the CDR3, the DNA is TGTGCCAGCAGTTACTCAGGGGAGGAGGAGACCCAGTACTTC. Encoded protein: CASSYSGEEETQYF.

The chain joins TRBV5-4 to TRBJ2-1; 16 nucleotides align to TRBD2. The length of the CDR3 is 19 residues. Germline assignment: CDR1 SGHNT and CDR2 YYREEE (reference sequence). The V gene end was trimmed by 4 bases and the J gene end by 6 bases; junction bases not matched to a gene: 13. Here the CDR3 reads CASSLIKGLAGGLANEQFF. The CDR3 DNA is TGTGCCAGCAGCCTAATAAAGGGACTAGCGGGGGGGCTGGCCAATGAGCAGTTCTTC.

A note on this clone: At one end, the junction sequence differs from germline, possibly due to a read error. The chain employs TRBV7-9 and TRBJ2-7; 11 bases line up with TRBD2. The CDR3 runs to 14 residues. Germline CDR1 is SEHNR and CDR2 is FQNEAQ (reference sequence). CDR3 residues: CSSSLLAGGHEQYF. CDR3 coding DNA: TGTTCCAGCAGCTTGCTAGCGGGAGGCCACGAGCAGTACTTC.

This chain uses TRBV28 with TRBJ1-6; tentatively, D is TRBD1 (5 bases). The CDR3 length is 13 residues. The germline V and J ends were trimmed by 6 bases and 7 bases, with 10 bases remaining between them. Per germline, CDR1 MDHEN and CDR2 SYDVKM. As DNA, the CDR3 is TGTGCCAGCAGCGACAGTTACAATTCACCCCTCCACTTT. The encoded protein is CASSDSYNSPLHF. Based on the CDR3 plus reference TRBV28 and TRBJ1-6, the full variable domain is DVKVTQSSRYLVKRTGEKVFLECVQDMDHENMFWYRQDPGLGLRLIYFSYDVKMKEKGDIPEGYSVSREKKERFSLILESASTNQTSMYLCASSDSYNSPLHFGNGTRLTVT.